The 16 T cell receptor beta chains reported below all come from one sample, sequenced in a study of blood T cell repertoires in COVID-19 (dated by TCRdb to 2018 to 2020). The protocol used for the library was the immunoSEQ multiplex PCR assay. The source is immuneACCESS, and TCRdb retained only in-frame sequences with V and J called. Part of the clones is not carried over; for the studies checked, unresolved V genes explain less than half of this, and the remainder is unexplained. The sample table holds about 440,000 clones, of which around 88% were seen once. Roughly 12% of the sample goes to the ten largest clones. Specimen: peripheral blood. These receptors were taken from a woman between 50 and 59 years old with COVID-19, enrolled during active disease.

CDR3: CASSVTRVNEQFF. The CDR3 DNA reads TGTGCCAGCAGTGTAACTAGGGTGAATGAGCAGTTCTTC. This chain joins TRBV27 and TRBJ2-1, with a weak D call TRBD2 (5 bases). Deletions cut 5 bases from V and 7 bases from J, with 12 bases between. CDR1 and CDR2 from the germline V gene are MNHEY and SMNVEV (reference sequence). CDR3 size: 13 residues.

The count of this clone is one. The rearrangement uses TRBV28 and TRBJ1-2; 10 bases match TRBD1. V dropped 6 bases and J dropped 4; count of bases not matched to a gene: 11. CDR1 and CDR2 (germline): MDHEN, SYDVKM. This CDR3 comprises 16 residues. This chain's CDR3 is CASSLGGQGTPYGYTF. The DNA of the CDR3 is TGTGCCAGCAGCCTCGGGGGACAGGGGACACCCTATGGCTACACCTTC.

J is TRBJ1-2 and V is TRBV6-5; 7 bases are shared with TRBD1. Germline loops: CDR1 MNHEY, CDR2 SVGAGI. V was clipped by 2 bases and J by 6 bases; unmatched bases: 9. There are 15 residues in the CDR3. The CDR3 region has the DNA TGTGCCAGCAGTTACGGGATGGAGACAGGGCATGGCTACACCTTC. Translating gives CASSYGMETGHGYTF.

The chain couples TRBV11-1 to TRBJ2-3; 11 nucleotides match TRBD1. Germline assignment: CDR1 SGHAT and CDR2 FQDESV (reference sequence). There are 12 residues in the CDR3. V was clipped by 5 bases and J by 8 bases; unmatched bases: 0. CDR3 sequence reads: CASSGTGGTQYF. The CDR3 DNA sequence: TGTGCCAGCAGCGGGACAGGGGGTACGCAGTATTTT.

This clone was detected once. This sequence joins TRBV5-6 and TRBJ1-1, with 11 bases that match TRBD1. Per the germline V gene, CDR1 is SGHDT and CDR2 is YYEEEE. The trim removed 4 bases at V and 3 bases at J, leaving 8 bases unmatched. CDR3 length: 16 amino acids. CDR3 region: CASSPRDRGRDTEAFF. The CDR3 coding sequence is TGTGCCAGCAGCCCCCGGGACAGGGGGAGAGACACTGAAGCTTTCTTT.

This rearrangement joins TRBV6-4 to TRBJ1-1; D ambiguous. Germline CDR1 MRHNA, CDR2 SNTAGT. The CDR3 is 15 amino acids. V was pared by 6 bases and J by 6 bases, with 20 bases between. The CDR3 spells CASSPSAIGSAEAFF. In nucleotides, the CDR3 is TGTGCCAGCAGCCCATCCGCAATCGGGTCCGCTGAAGCTTTCTTT.

This chain connects TRBV2 to TRBJ2-5, with D tentatively TRBD1 (5 bases). In germline, CDR1 is SNHLY, CDR2 FYNNEI. The CDR3 contains 14 residues. Trimming took off 2 bases at V and 1 base at J, with 8 bases between the two ends. The CDR3 sequence: CASSEFQGQETQYF. In nucleotides, the CDR3 is TGTGCCAGCAGTGAATTCCAGGGCCAAGAGACCCAGTACTTC.

The chain combines TRBV20-1 with TRBJ1-5, with D maybe TRBD1 (6 bases). CDR3 length equals 13 residues. Germline V gives CDR1 DFQATT, CDR2 SNEGSKA (reference sequence). Trimming cost V 3 bases and J 4 bases, with 10 bases left between them. CDR3 in DNA: TGCAGTGCTAGTCTCGACAGGAATCAGCCCCAGCATTTT. Its protein product is CSASLDRNQPQHF.

This clone was observed a single time. The V call is TRBV12-5, the J call TRBJ1-4; D might be TRBD1 (5 bases). Germline assignment: CDR1 LGHNT and CDR2 FRNRAP. The CDR3 has 13 residues. V was clipped by 7 bases and J by 8 bases, with 14 bases between them. The chain's CDR3 is CASASGGDEKLFF. The CDR3 DNA follows: TGTGCTAGTGCGTCGGGGGGGGACGAAAAACTGTTTTTT. The full variable domain, completed using reference TRBV12-5 and TRBJ1-4, is DARVTQTPRHKVTEMGQEVTMRCQPILGHNTVFWYRQTMMQGLELLAYFRNRAPLDDSGMPKDRFSAEMPDATLATLKIQPSEPRDSAVYFCASASGGDEKLFFGSGTQLSVL.

The chain combines TRBV5-1 with TRBJ2-2; D unclear. The CDR3 totals 15 residues. Germline CDR1 is SGHRS and CDR2 is YFSETQ. The V end was cut by 0 bases, the J end by 4 bases, with 10 bases between. CDR3 nucleotide sequence: TGCGCCAGCAGCTTGGCACAGCTTACCACCGGGGAGCTGTTTTTT. Amino acids: CASSLAQLTTGELFF.

V gene TRBV19 combines with J gene TRBJ1-1; TRBD1 might be the D (5 bases). V was clipped by 5 bases and J by 0 bases, with 13 bases between them. Germline CDR1 reads LNHDA; CDR2 reads SQIVND (reference sequence). The CDR3 totals 15 residues. The CDR3: CASSVGHLVNTEAFF. The CDR3 DNA is TGTGCCAGTAGTGTCGGACACCTAGTGAACACTGAAGCTTTCTTT.

J is TRBJ1-2 and V is TRBV5-1, with 8 bases identical to TRBD1. V lost 7 bases to trimming and J lost 0 bases; unmatched junction nucleotides: 8. Germline V gives CDR1 SGHRS, CDR2 YFSETQ. The CDR3 sequence is 15 residues long. The CDR3 nucleotides read TGCGCCAGCGGACAGGGAGGTGCAGCTAACTATGGCTACACCTTC. It specifies CASGQGGAANYGYTF.

This sequence joins TRBV29-1 and TRBJ2-7; D is possibly TRBD1 (6 bases). The CDR3 spans 13 residues. V lost 6 bases and J 5 bases, leaving 17 bases between the germline ends. The germline CDR1 and CDR2 sequences are SQVTM and ANQGSEA. The CDR3 loop is CSVGGSGQNEQYF. For the CDR3, the DNA is TGCAGCGTCGGAGGATCGGGACAAAACGAGCAGTACTTC.

V is TRBV15 and J is TRBJ2-7, with a possible D match to TRBD2 (5 bases). The CDR3 consists of 14 residues. The germline V and J ends were trimmed by 0 bases and 1 base, with 7 bases remaining between them. Germline V CDR1 and CDR2: LNHNV, YYDKDF (reference sequence). CDR3 in DNA: TGTGCCACCAGCAGAGACGGGGTTTCCTACGAGCAGTACTTC. It codes for CATSRDGVSYEQYF.

This clone has only one observation. The chain recombines TRBV7-2 with TRBJ2-3, with TRBD2 matching 9 bases. The CDR3 sequence is 15 residues long. The germline CDR1 and CDR2 sequences are SGHTA and FQGNSA. Losses at the gene ends were 2 bases for V and 2 bases for J; bases not matched to a gene: 2. CDR3 bases: TGTGCCAGCAGCTTACGACTAGCGGACACAGATACGCAGTATTTT. Protein: CASSLRLADTDTQYF. The whole variable domain, filled in from reference TRBV7-2 and TRBJ2-3, reads GAGVSQSPSNKVTEKGKDVELRCDPISGHTALYWYRQSLGQGLEFLIYFQGNSAPDKSGLPSDRFSAERTGGSVSTLTIQRTQQEDSAVYLCASSLRLADTDTQYFGPGTRLTVL.

V is TRBV28 and J is TRBJ1-5, with 7 positions matching TRBD1. This CDR3 spans 14 amino acids. Germline trimming cut 6 bases from V and 6 bases from J; bases unmatched to any gene: 8. Germline values: CDR1 MDHEN, CDR2 SYDVKM. The CDR3 coding sequence is TGTGCCAGCAGCCCGACAGGGTTTACTCAGCCCCAGCATTTT. Its translation: CASSPTGFTQPQHF.